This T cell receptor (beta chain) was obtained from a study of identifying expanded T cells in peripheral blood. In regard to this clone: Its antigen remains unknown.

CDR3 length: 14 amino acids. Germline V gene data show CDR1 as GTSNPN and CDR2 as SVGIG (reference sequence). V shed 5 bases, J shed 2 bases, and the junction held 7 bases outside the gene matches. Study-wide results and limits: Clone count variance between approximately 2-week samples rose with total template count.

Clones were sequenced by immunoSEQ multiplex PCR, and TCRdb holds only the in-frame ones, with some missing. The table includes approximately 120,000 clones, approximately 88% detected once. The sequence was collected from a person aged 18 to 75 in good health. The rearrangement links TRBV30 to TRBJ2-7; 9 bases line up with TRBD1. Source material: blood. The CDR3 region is CAWVGQGGPYEQYF. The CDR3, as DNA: TGTGCCTGGGTGGGACAGGGCGGTCCCTACGAGCAGTACTTC.